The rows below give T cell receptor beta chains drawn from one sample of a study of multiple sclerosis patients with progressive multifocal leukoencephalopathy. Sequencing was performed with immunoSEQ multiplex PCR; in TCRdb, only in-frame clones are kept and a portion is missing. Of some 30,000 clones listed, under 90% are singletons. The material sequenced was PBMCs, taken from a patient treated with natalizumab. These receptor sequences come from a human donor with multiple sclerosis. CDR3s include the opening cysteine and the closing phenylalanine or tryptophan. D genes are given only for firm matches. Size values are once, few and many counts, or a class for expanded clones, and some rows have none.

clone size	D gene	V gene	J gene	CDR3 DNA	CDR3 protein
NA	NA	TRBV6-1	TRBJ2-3	TGTGCCAGCAAGGCTATGCTAGCGACAGATACGCAGTATTTT	CASKAMLATDTQYF
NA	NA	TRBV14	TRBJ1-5	TGTGCCAGCAGCCCTGGGTGGAGACCCCTGAAGGATCAGCCCCAGCATTTT	CASSPGWRPLKDQPQHF
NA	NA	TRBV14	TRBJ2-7	TGTGCCAGCAGCCCTCACAGTGACTACGAGCAGTACTTC	CASSPHSDYEQYF
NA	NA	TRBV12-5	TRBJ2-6	TGTGCTAGTGGTTTAGCTGGGGCCAACGTCCTGACTTTC	CASGLAGANVLTF
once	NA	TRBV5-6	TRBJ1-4	TGTGCCAGCAGCTTGGGAGTGGACGGGGAACTGTTTTTT	CASSLGVDGELFF
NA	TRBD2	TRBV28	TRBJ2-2	TGTGCCAGCAGTTTATTATTTCCGGCGGGAGTTTCTTGGACCGGGGAGCTGTTTTTT	CASSLLFPAGVSWTGELFF
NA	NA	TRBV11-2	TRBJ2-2	TGTGCCAGCAGCTTGGGCTGGTCGAACACCGGGGAGCTGTTTTTT	CASSLGWSNTGELFF
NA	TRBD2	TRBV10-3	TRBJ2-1	TGTGCCATCGGTAAGACTAGCGGGCTCTCCTACAATGAGCAGTTCTTC	CAIGKTSGLSYNEQFF
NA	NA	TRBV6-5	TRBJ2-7	TGTGCCAGCGGGTCGGGGACTGGGCGCAACGAGCAGTACTTC	CASGSGTGRNEQYF
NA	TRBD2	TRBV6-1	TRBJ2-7	TGTGCCAGCAGTGAAGCGCATAGCGGGAGGGCTGGTTATAGGCAGTACTTC	CASSEAHSGRAGYRQYF
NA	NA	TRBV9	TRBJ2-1	TGTGCCAGCAGCGTAGGGGTTACCTACAATGAGCAGTTCTTC	CASSVGVTYNEQFF